These 5 T cell receptor beta chains were sequenced from one sample in a study of tumor-infiltrating lymphocytes in localized non-small cell lung cancer. Here immunoSEQ multiplex PCR was the method, and the copy in TCRdb shows in-frame clones only, minus some. The data contain around 9,800 clones, around 80% of them singletons. The sequenced sample was lung tumor tissue. The receptors stem from a human donor with non-small cell lung cancer.

The chain carries TRBV5-1 and TRBJ2-3, with D possibly matching TRBD1 (6 bases). V dropped 4 bases and J dropped 7 bases, with 16 bases sitting between them. From germline, CDR1 is SGHRS and CDR2 YFSETQ. The CDR3 has 14 amino acids. CDR3 protein: CASSEGRGGNTQYF. CDR3 nucleotide sequence: TGCGCCAGCAGCGAGGGCAGAGGGGGAAATACGCAGTATTTT.

The gene calls are TRBV19 and TRBJ1-3, with D perhaps matching TRBD1 (5 bases). V lost 4 bases to trimming and J lost 4 bases, with 26 bases between them. Germline V gene data show CDR1 as LNHDA and CDR2 as SQIVND (reference sequence). The length of the CDR3 is 19 residues. The CDR3 protein is CASSTAFLRVDRRGNTIYF. CDR3 in DNA: TGTGCCAGTAGTACGGCATTCCTCAGGGTCGATAGGCGCGGAAACACCATATATTTT.

The V gene is TRBV28, the J gene TRBJ1-5; no firm D call. Germline lookup yields CDR1 MDHEN and CDR2 SYDVKM. The germline V and J ends were trimmed by 2 bases and 3 bases, with 8 bases remaining between them. The CDR3 loop spans 14 amino acids. The CDR3: CASSLVQSNQPQHF. The CDR3 DNA sequence: TGTGCCAGCAGTTTAGTCCAGTCCAATCAGCCCCAGCATTTT.

The chain joins TRBV23-1 to TRBJ1-1; weak D call: TRBD1 (5 bases). TRBV23-1 is designated an ORF whose function remains uncertain. This CDR3 region has 15 residues. Trimming stripped 2 bases from V and 4 bases from J, with 14 bases between. CDR3 sequence: CASSQLTAQSTEAFF. The CDR3 coding sequence is TGCGCCAGCAGTCAACTGACAGCTCAAAGCACTGAAGCTTTCTTT.

V usage is TRBV18 and J usage is TRBJ1-2; 11 bases map to TRBD1. CDR3 length equals 13 residues. Germline CDR1 is KGHSH and CDR2 is LQKENI. Losses at the gene ends were 4 bases for V and 10 bases for J; bases not matched to a gene: 5. This chain's CDR3 is CASSRMGQGDYTF. DNA of the CDR3: TGTGCCAGCTCACGAATGGGACAGGGGGACTACACCTTC. The full variable domain, with the rest looked up from reference TRBV18 and TRBJ1-2, is NAGVMQNPRHLVRRRGQEARLRCSPMKGHSHVYWYRQLPEEGLKFMVYLQKENIIDESGMPKERFSAEFPKEGPSILRIQQVVRGDSAAYFCASSRMGQGDYTFGSGTRLTVV.